This T cell receptor (beta chain) was documented in a study of T-cell reconstitution after alpha-beta-depleted transplantation in children. Overall study results and limits: Among T cells one year after transplant, newly produced cells accounted for most counts and diversity. Where some patients showed high TCRbeta diversity at day 60, it came from recipient T cells and thymic progenitors that had survived. In patients about two months after transplant, alpha-beta T cells reportedly arose from several hundred expanded graft clones.

The V gene lost 1 base and the J gene lost 0 bases, with 15 bases spanning the gap. CDR3 size: 17 residues. Per germline, CDR1 LGHNA and CDR2 YNFKEQ. Unique molecular identifiers were incorporated when the TCRbeta library was constructed. TCRdb itself ran the PCR reads through MiXCR, one entry per CDR3 protein. This sample has just over 950,000 distinct CDR3 sequences, with about 31% found just once. Comment on this clonotype: The antigen is unknown.

The clonotype comes from a boy younger than two who had a stem cell transplant for SCID, so the T cells may come from the graft donor. This chain joins TRBV4-2 and TRBJ2-5; a weak D match, TRBD2 (5 bases). The sequencing used PBMCs, mostly from graft donor cells, collected 360 days after TCRalphabeta/CD19-depleted stem cell transplant. The CDR3 loop is CASSQGGGIVYQETQYF. The CDR3 region has the DNA TGTGCCAGCAGCCAAGGTGGAGGAATTGTGTACCAAGAGACCCAGTACTTC.